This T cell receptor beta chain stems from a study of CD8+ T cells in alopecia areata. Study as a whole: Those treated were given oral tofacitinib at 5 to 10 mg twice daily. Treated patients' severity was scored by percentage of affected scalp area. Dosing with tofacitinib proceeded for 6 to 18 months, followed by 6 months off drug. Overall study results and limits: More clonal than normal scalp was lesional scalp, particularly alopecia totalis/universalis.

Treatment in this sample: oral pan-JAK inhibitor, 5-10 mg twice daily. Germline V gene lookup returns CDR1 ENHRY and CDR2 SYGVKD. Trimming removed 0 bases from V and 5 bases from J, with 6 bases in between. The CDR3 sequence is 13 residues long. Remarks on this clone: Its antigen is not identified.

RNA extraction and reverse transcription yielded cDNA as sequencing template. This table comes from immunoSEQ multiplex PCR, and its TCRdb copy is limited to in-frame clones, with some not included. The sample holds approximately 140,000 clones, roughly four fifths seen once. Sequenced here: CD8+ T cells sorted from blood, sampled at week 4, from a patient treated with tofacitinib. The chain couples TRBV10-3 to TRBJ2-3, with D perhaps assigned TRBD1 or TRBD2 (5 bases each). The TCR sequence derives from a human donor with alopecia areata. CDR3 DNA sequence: TGTGCCATCAGTGAGTCGGGGGAAGATACGCAGTATTTT. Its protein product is CAISESGEDTQYF.